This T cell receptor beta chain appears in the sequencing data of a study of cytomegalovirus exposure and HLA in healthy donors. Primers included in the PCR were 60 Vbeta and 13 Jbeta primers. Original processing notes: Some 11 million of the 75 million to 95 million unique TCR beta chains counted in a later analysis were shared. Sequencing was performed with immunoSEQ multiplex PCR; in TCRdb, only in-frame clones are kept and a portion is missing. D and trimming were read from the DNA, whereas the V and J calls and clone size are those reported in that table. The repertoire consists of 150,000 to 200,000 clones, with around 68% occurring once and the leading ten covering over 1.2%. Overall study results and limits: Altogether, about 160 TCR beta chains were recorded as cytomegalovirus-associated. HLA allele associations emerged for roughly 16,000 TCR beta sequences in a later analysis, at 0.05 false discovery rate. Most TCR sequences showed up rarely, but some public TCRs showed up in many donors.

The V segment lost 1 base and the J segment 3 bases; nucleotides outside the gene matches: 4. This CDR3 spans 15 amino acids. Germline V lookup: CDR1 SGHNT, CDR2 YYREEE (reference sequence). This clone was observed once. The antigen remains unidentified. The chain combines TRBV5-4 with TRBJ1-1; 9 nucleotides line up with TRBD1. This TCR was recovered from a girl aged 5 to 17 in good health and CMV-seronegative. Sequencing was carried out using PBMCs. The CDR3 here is CASSLTRQGDTEAFF. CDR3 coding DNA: TGTGCCAGCAGCTTGACCCGACAGGGGGACACTGAAGCTTTCTTT.